This T cell receptor beta chain was retrieved from a study of regulatory T cells in long-lasting Graves disease. Study-wide results and limits: Favored usage of TRBV28, TRBJ1-2 and TRBJ2-5 was recorded in persistent disease. Since the sample size was small, accuracy may have been reduced.

Time point specified: newly diagnosed GD, antithyroid drugs for less than 3 months. PBMC RNA was the source of the TCR library. The table lists this clonotype with a few counts. Its antigen is undetermined. Germline lookup yields CDR1 SQVTM and CDR2 ANQGSEA. CDR3 length equals 14 residues. V shed 7 bases and J shed 4 bases, with 16 bases lying between them. According to the study, TCR beta libraries were built with iRepertoire HTBI primers and CDR3-region Arm-PCR. TCRdb used MiXCR to reprocess the multiplex PCR reads, holding one entry per CDR3 protein. The table includes some 400,000 distinct CDR3 sequences, under 15% detected once. These data were also reused for a study on T cells in Graves' hyperthyroidism and ophthalmopathy. This second study notes: First-round RT-PCR targeting the TCR CDR3 was performed with the HTBI primer set. Also found in blood were most expanded thyroid clonotypes above 0.001.

The rearrangement joins TRBV29-1 to TRBJ2-2; possibly TRBD1 or TRBD2 for D (7 bases each). This receptor was identified in a woman in her 30s with Graves disease. Sequencing was performed on peripheral blood mononuclear cells (PBMCs), taken at new diagnosis, from a patient treated with antithyroid drugs. The CDR3 reads CSGVTGRGTGELFF. The CDR3, as DNA: TGCAGCGGCGTGACAGGGAGGGGCACCGGGGAGCTGTTTTTT.